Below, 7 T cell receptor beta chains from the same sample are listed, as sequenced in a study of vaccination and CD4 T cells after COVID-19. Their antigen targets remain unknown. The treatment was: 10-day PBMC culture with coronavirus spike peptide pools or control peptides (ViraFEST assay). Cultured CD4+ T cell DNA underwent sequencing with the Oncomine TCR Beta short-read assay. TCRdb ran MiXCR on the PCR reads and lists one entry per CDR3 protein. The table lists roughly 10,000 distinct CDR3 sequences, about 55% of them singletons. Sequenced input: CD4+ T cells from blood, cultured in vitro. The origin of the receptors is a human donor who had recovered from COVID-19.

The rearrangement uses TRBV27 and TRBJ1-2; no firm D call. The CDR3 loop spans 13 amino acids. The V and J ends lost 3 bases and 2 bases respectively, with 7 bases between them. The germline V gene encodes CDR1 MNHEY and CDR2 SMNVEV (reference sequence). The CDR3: CASSFNKNYGYTF. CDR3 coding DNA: TGTGCCAGCAGTTTTAACAAGAACTATGGCTACACCTTC.

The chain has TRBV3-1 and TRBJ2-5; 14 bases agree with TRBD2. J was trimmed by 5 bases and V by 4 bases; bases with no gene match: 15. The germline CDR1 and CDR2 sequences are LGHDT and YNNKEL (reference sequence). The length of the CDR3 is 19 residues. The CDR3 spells CASSPGTSGSRTLRETQYF. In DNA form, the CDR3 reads TGTGCCAGCAGCCCCGGGACTAGCGGGAGTAGAACCCTTAGGGAGACCCAGTACTTC.

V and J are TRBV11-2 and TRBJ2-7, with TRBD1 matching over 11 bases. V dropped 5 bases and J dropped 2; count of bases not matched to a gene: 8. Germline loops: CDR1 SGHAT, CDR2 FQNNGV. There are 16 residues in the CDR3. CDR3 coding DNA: TGTGCCAGCAGCATAACCCGGGGACAGGGGGCCTACGAGCAGTACTTC. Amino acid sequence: CASSITRGQGAYEQYF.

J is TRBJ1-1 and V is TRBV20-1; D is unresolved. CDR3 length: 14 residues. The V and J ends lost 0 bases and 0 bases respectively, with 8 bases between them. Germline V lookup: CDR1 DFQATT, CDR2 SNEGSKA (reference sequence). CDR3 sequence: CSARDPQMNTEAFF. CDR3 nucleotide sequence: TGCAGTGCTAGAGATCCCCAAATGAACACTGAAGCTTTCTTT.

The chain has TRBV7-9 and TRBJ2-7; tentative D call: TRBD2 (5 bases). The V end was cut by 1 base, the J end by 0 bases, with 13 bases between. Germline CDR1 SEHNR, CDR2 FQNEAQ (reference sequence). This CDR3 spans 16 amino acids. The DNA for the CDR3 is TGTGCCAGCAGCTTAGGAGGCGGACTGGGCTCCTACGAGCAGTACTTC. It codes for CASSLGGGLGSYEQYF.

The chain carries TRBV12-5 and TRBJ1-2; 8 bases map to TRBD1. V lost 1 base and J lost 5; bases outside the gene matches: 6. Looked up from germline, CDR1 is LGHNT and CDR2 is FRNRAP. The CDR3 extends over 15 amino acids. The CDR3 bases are TGTGCTAGTGGTTTGGGTCAGGGGGCAGAATATGGCTACACCTTC. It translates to CASGLGQGAEYGYTF.

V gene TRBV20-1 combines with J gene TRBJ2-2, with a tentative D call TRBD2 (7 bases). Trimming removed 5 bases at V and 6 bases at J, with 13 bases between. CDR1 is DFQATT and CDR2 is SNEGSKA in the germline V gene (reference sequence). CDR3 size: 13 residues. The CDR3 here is CSAGGGVSGELFF. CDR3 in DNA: TGCAGTGCTGGAGGGGGGGTCTCCGGGGAGCTGTTTTTT.